A single sample is the source of the 16 T cell receptor beta chains below, sequenced in a study of blood T cell repertoires in COVID-19. Some clones are missing from TCRdb's copy, which holds only in-frame ones; the method was immunoSEQ multiplex PCR. The sample yields around 49,000 clones, roughly four fifths seen once. What was sequenced was peripheral blood. All receptors derive from a woman aged 55 to 70 with acute or convalescent COVID-19.

This sequence joins TRBV7-2 and TRBJ1-1; D ambiguous. This CDR3 contains 12 residues. With 0 bases removed from V and 8 bases from J, the gap between germline ends came to 7 bases. CDR1 and CDR2 (germline): SGHTA, FQGNSA. CDR3 protein: CASSLAIREAFF. The DNA of the CDR3 is TGTGCCAGCAGCTTAGCGATCCGGGAAGCTTTCTTT.

This rearrangement joins TRBV9 to TRBJ1-5, with TRBD1 matching 8 bases. V lost 5 bases and J lost 4; bases outside the gene matches: 8. Looked up from germline, CDR1 is SGDLS and CDR2 is YYNGEE. This CDR3 contains 15 residues. CDR3 in DNA: TGTGCCAGCAGTAGAACAGGGGGGCTAAATCAGCCCCAGCATTTT. As protein: CASSRTGGLNQPQHF.

This chain joins TRBV28 and TRBJ2-6; D possibly corresponds to TRBD2 (6 bases). The length of the CDR3 is 17 residues. Trimming removed 5 bases from V and 0 bases from J, with 14 bases in between. Germline V gives CDR1 MDHEN, CDR2 SYDVKM. The CDR3 region has the DNA TGTGCCAGCAGTAGGGACTTCCTGAGCTCTGGGGCCAACGTCCTGACTTTC. This encodes CASSRDFLSSGANVLTF. Based on the CDR3 plus reference TRBV28 and TRBJ2-6, the full variable domain is DVKVTQSSRYLVKRTGEKVFLECVQDMDHENMFWYRQDPGLGLRLIYFSYDVKMKEKGDIPEGYSVSREKKERFSLILESASTNQTSMYLCASSRDFLSSGANVLTFGAGSRLTVL.

The gene calls are TRBV5-1 and TRBJ1-1; D is perhaps TRBD1 (6 bases). V shed 0 bases and J shed 11 bases, with 17 bases lying between them. This CDR3 region has 14 residues. Germline CDR1 is SGHRS and CDR2 is YFSETQ. CDR3 in amino acids: CASSLAQGGAEAFF. CDR3 coding DNA: TGCGCCAGCAGCTTGGCACAGGGAGGGGCGGAGGCTTTCTTT.

This clone was seen just once. The V and J genes are TRBV6-5 and TRBJ2-7, with D tentatively TRBD1 (5 bases). This CDR3 region has 12 residues. Trimming shortened V by 7 bases and J by 5 bases, and 12 bases separated the two germline ends. Germline CDR1 is MNHEY and CDR2 is SVGAGI. The CDR3 DNA follows: TGTGCCAGCAAAGCAGGGTTCAACGAGCAGTACTTC. It encodes CASKAGFNEQYF.

V and J are TRBV2 and TRBJ2-1; no firm D call. V was shortened by 0 bases and J by 6 bases, with 9 bases between the two germline ends. Germline V gives CDR1 SNHLY, CDR2 FYNNEI. CDR3 length equals 14 residues. CDR3 coding DNA: TGTGCCAGCAGTGAAGCGCTTCACGGCAATGAGCAGTTCTTC. This codes for CASSEALHGNEQFF. The complete variable domain, with remaining parts taken from reference TRBV2 and TRBJ2-1, reads EPEVTQTPSHQVTQMGQEVILRCVPISNHLYFYWYRQILGQKVEFLVSFYNNEISEKSEIFDDQFSVERPDGSNFTLKIRSTKLEDSAMYFCASSEALHGNEQFFGPGTRLTVL.

The V gene is TRBV28, the J gene TRBJ2-2, with 10 bases identical to TRBD1. Germline V gene lookup returns CDR1 MDHEN and CDR2 SYDVKM. V trimming: 7 bases; J trimming: 0 bases; junction bases outside the gene matches: 2. This CDR3 region has 15 residues. The CDR3 coding sequence is TGTGCCAGCAATGGACAGGGGGCGAACACCGGGGAGCTGTTTTTT. Translation gives CASNGQGANTGELFF.

CDR3 nucleotide sequence: TGTGCCAGCAGCCAAGATGCGACTAACACTGAGCAGTTCTTC. Protein product: CASSQDATNTEQFF. V usage is TRBV4-2 and J usage is TRBJ2-1, with D possibly TRBD2 on 5 matching bases. Trimming shortened V by 0 bases and J by 9 bases, and 12 bases separated the two germline ends. The V gene's germline CDR1 is LGHNA and CDR2 YNFKEQ. CDR3 length: 14 amino acids.

V usage is TRBV6-1 and J usage is TRBJ2-1, with D hard to call. Germline V lookup: CDR1 MNHNS, CDR2 SASEGT. Trimming took 0 bases from V and 14 from J, leaving 14 bases between them. The CDR3 covers 13 residues. The CDR3 DNA is TGTGCCAGCAGTGAAGCATCGGTAGATAGAGAGTTCTTC. This translates into CASSEASVDREFF.

The chain uses TRBV4-1 and TRBJ1-5, with D unresolved. V was pared by 0 bases and J by 1 base, with 13 bases between. The CDR3 sequence is 17 residues long. From germline, CDR1 is MGHRA and CDR2 YSYEKL. In DNA form, the CDR3 reads TGCGCCAGCAGCCAAGATCTGATCGCGGGGAGCAATCAGCCCCAGCATTTT. Amino acid sequence: CASSQDLIAGSNQPQHF.

The chain combines TRBV5-1 with TRBJ1-1; TRBD1 agrees at 7 bases. CDR3 length: 14 residues. Per germline, CDR1 SGHRS and CDR2 YFSETQ. The junction had 3 bases not matched to a gene; V was cut back by 4 bases and J by 0 bases. The DNA for the CDR3 is TGCGCCAGCAGCACGGACAGGATGAACACTGAAGCTTTCTTT. Translation gives CASSTDRMNTEAFF.

With regard to this clone: A junction end diverges from the germline sequence, so it may reflect a read error. CDR3 in amino acids: CASSSTSGAETQYF. For the CDR3, the DNA is TGTGCTAGCAGCTCGACTAGCGGGGCCGAGACCCAGTACTTC. This chain uses TRBV7-7 with TRBJ2-5; 11 positions match TRBD2. The CDR3 consists of 14 residues. From germline, CDR1 is SSHAT and CDR2 FNYEAQ (reference sequence). Full variable domain (remainder filled in from reference TRBV7-7 and TRBJ2-5): GAGVSQSPRYKVTKRGQDVTLRCDPISSHATLYWYQQALGQGPEFLTYFNYEAQPDKSGLPSDRFSAERPEGSISTLTIQRTEQRDSAMYRCASSSTSGAETQYFGPGTRLLVL.

A few counts support this clone. The V call is TRBV7-9, the J call TRBJ2-7; D remains ambiguous. Trimming stripped 2 bases from V and 3 bases from J, with 5 bases between. The CDR3 spans 12 residues. CDR1 is SEHNR and CDR2 is FQNEAQ in the germline V gene (reference sequence). This CDR3 reads CASSLLDYEQYF. The CDR3 DNA is TGTGCCAGCAGCTTACTAGACTACGAGCAGTACTTC.

The J gene is TRBJ1-2, the V gene TRBV7-2, with TRBD1 matching over 8 bases. Trimming cost V 4 bases and J 4 bases; bases outside gene matches: 5. Per the germline V gene, CDR1 is SGHTA and CDR2 is FQGNSA. CDR3 length: 14 residues. The CDR3 sequence: CASSSDRGPYGYTF. The CDR3 DNA sequence: TGTGCCAGCAGCTCTGACAGGGGTCCCTATGGCTACACCTTC.

The genes are TRBV9 and TRBJ2-1; 7 nucleotides line up with TRBD1. The ends lost 2 bases at V and 5 bases at J; junction bases unmatched: 10. The CDR3 is 16 residues long. CDR1 is SGDLS and CDR2 is YYNGEE in the germline V gene. CDR3 region: CASSVRGSPLNNEQFF. The CDR3 coding sequence is TGTGCCAGCAGCGTCAGGGGGTCCCCCTTAAACAATGAGCAGTTCTTC.

The chain uses TRBV5-1 and TRBJ2-5; 8 nucleotides agree with TRBD1. The CDR3 loop spans 15 amino acids. Germline CDR1 SGHRS, CDR2 YFSETQ. V dropped 4 bases and J dropped 5; count of bases not matched to a gene: 10. The chain's CDR3 is CASSRGQGLWETQYF. As DNA, the CDR3 is TGCGCCAGCAGCCGCGGACAGGGTTTGTGGGAGACCCAGTACTTC.